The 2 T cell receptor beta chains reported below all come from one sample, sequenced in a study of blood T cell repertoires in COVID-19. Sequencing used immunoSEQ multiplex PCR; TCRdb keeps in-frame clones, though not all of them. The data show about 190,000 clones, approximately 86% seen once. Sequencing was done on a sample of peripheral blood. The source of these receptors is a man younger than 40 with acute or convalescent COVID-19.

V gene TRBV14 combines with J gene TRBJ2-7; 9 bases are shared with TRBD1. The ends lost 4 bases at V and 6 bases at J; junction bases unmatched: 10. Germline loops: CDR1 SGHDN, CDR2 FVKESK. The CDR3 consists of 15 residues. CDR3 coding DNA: TGTGCCAGCAGCCTCCAAGGGACAGGGAGACTCGAGCAGTACTTC. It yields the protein CASSLQGTGRLEQYF.

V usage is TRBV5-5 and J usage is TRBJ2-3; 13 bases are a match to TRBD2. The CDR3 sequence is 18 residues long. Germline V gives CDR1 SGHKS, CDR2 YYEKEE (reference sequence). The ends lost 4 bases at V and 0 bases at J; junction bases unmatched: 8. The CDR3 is CASSGKPGLAGSTDTQYF. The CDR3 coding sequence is TGTGCCAGCAGCGGCAAACCGGGACTAGCGGGAAGCACAGATACGCAGTATTTT.